Below, 8 T cell receptor beta chains from the same sample are listed, as sequenced in a study of glioma-infiltrating T cells. TCR alpha and beta CDR3 regions were amplified from RNA using iRepertoire nested multiplex PCR. MiXCR, applied by TCRdb to the multiplex PCR reads, yields one record per CDR3 protein. The table lists approximately 120,000 distinct CDR3 sequences, 25% of them singletons. Sequenced: glioma tissue, nonneoplastic brain tissue, or PBMCs (not recorded which). The receptor set was obtained from a human donor with low-grade glioma or glioblastoma, undergoing nonglioma brain surgery, or in good health (not recorded which).

This clonotype has a count of ten or more. The chain couples TRBV29-1 to TRBJ1-4; 11 positions match TRBD1. The CDR3 length is 12 residues. J lost 8 bases, V lost 7 bases, and 3 bases had no gene match. CDR1 is SQVTM and CDR2 is ANQGSEA in the germline V gene. The CDR3 here is CSADRGREKLFF. The CDR3 nucleotides are TGCAGCGCGGACAGGGGGCGGGAAAAACTGTTTTTT.

The sample holds one count of this clonotype. The chain employs TRBV3-1 and TRBJ2-5; D is unclear. Germline V gene lookup returns CDR1 LGHDT and CDR2 YNNKEL (reference sequence). Trimming took 0 bases from V and 4 from J, leaving 9 bases between them. This CDR3 has 14 residues. CDR3 DNA: TGTGCCAGCAGCCAAGATACGATCCGAGAGACCCAGTACTTC. Translation gives CASSQDTIRETQYF.

This clonotype was recorded at least ten times. This rearrangement joins TRBV4-1 to TRBJ1-5, with 8 bases aligning to TRBD1. The ends lost 5 bases at V and 2 bases at J; junction bases unmatched: 5. Germline CDR1 reads MGHRA; CDR2 reads YSYEKL. This CDR3 is 15 amino acids long. The CDR3 protein is CASSTGGGGNQPQHF. Here the CDR3 DNA reads TGCGCCAGCAGCACAGGGGGAGGTGGCAATCAGCCCCAGCATTTT.

Concerning this clonotype itself: This may stem from a read error, because a much larger clone lies one nucleotide away. The rearrangement uses TRBV29-1 and TRBJ2-7, with D maybe TRBD2 (6 bases). Trimming cost V 6 bases and J 3 bases, with 24 bases left between them. This CDR3 comprises 16 residues. Germline CDR1 and CDR2: SQVTM and ANQGSEA. CDR3 in DNA: TGCAGCGTGGCTCCTCGTGGGGAGGCGTCTTACTACGAGCAGTACTTC. Encoded protein: CSVAPRGEASYYEQYF.

This clonotype was counted only a few times. The chain employs TRBV7-3 and TRBJ1-1, with no clear D. Trimming removed 1 base from V and 1 base from J, with 10 bases in between. Germline V gene lookup returns CDR1 SGHTA and CDR2 FQGTGA. The CDR3 is 15 residues long. CDR3 amino acids: CASSLIMSQNTEAFF. The CDR3 DNA sequence: TGTGCCAGCAGCTTAATAATGAGCCAGAACACTGAAGCTTTCTTT.

This clonotype was observed many times. The genes are TRBV6-1 and TRBJ1-6; 7 nucleotides line up with TRBD1. With 6 bases clipped from V and 7 bases from J, the junction kept 9 bases outside the gene matches. Germline V gives CDR1 MNHNS, CDR2 SASEGT. The CDR3 is made up of 15 amino acids. CDR3 protein: CASSGETGLNSPLHF. CDR3 bases: TGTGCCAGCAGCGGAGAGACAGGGCTCAATTCACCCCTCCACTTT.

The table lists this clonotype with many counts. The CDR3 is CASSQDRAGGLGEQFF. The CDR3 DNA follows: TGCGCCAGCAGCCAAGATCGAGCGGGGGGGTTAGGAGAGCAGTTCTTC. The V gene is TRBV4-3, the J gene TRBJ2-1, with TRBD2 matching 10 bases. Germline V gene lookup returns CDR1 LGHNA and CDR2 YSLEER. With 0 bases clipped from V and 10 bases from J, the junction kept 9 bases outside the gene matches. The CDR3 consists of 16 residues.

This clonotype was observed many times. This chain links TRBV20-1 with TRBJ2-1; 10 bases are shared with TRBD2. The germline gives CDR1 DFQATT, CDR2 SNEGSKA (reference sequence). The CDR3 extends over 14 amino acids. V lost 6 bases to trimming and J lost 8 bases; unmatched junction nucleotides: 10. The CDR3 sequence is CSAPLAGVSDEQFF. CDR3 in DNA: TGCAGTGCCCCTCTAGCGGGAGTATCGGATGAGCAGTTCTTC.